These 22 T cell receptor beta chains came from one sample sequenced in a study of cytomegalovirus exposure and HLA in healthy donors. PCR used 60 Vbeta primers and 13 Jbeta primers. Profiling relied on immunoSEQ multiplex PCR, and the TCRdb table lists in-frame clones only, not all of them. This table holds about 95,000 clones, 60% to 80% found once. Source material: PBMCs. These receptors were taken from a woman aged 50 to 65 in good health and CMV-seropositive.

This chain uses TRBV7-2 with TRBJ2-2, with 7 bases identical to TRBD1. The ends lost 5 bases at V and 0 bases at J; junction bases unmatched: 3. The CDR3 is made up of 15 amino acids. CDR1 is SGHTA and CDR2 is FQGNSA in the germline V gene. The CDR3 nucleotides read TGTGCCAGCAGCCCGGGGACAGCGAACACCGGGGAGCTGTTTTTT. As protein: CASSPGTANTGELFF.

This chain uses TRBV27 with TRBJ1-1; 7 bases match TRBD1. With V trimmed by 5 bases and J by 11 bases, 14 bases remained unmatched. The CDR3 has 14 amino acids. Germline V CDR1 and CDR2: MNHEY, SMNVEV (reference sequence). CDR3 sequence reads: CASSLTQGSGQAFF. The CDR3, as DNA: TGTGCCAGCAGTCTCACTCAGGGATCGGGACAGGCTTTCTTT.

This clone was seen a few times. The chain uses TRBV5-6 and TRBJ2-2; TRBD1 matches at 9 bases. J gave up 2 bases and V 4 bases, and 3 bases lay outside the gene matches. The germline CDR1 and CDR2 sequences are SGHDT and YYEEEE. This CDR3 spans 15 amino acids. For the CDR3, the DNA is TGTGCCAGCAGCCCGGGACAGGGCAACACCGGGGAGCTGTTTTTT. It specifies CASSPGQGNTGELFF.

CDR3 amino acids: CASSFSTQGSYEQYF. CDR3 in DNA: TGTGCCAGCAGCTTTAGCACGCAGGGCTCCTACGAGCAGTACTTC. The genes are TRBV7-9 and TRBJ2-7; D is perhaps TRBD1 (5 bases). The CDR3 is 15 residues long. Trimming took off 3 bases at V and 0 bases at J, with 12 bases between the two ends. Germline lookup yields CDR1 SEHNR and CDR2 FQNEAQ (reference sequence).

The chain recombines TRBV7-9 with TRBJ2-3, with TRBD2 identical over 11 bases. V was clipped by 1 base and J by 6 bases; unmatched bases: 9. The CDR3 is 17 residues long. Germline CDR1 reads SEHNR; CDR2 reads FQNEAQ (reference sequence). CDR3 coding DNA: TGTGCCAGCAGCTTAGGTGGTGGGACTAGCGGAGTGGATACGCAGTATTTT. It translates to CASSLGGGTSGVDTQYF.

In regard to this clone: The same CDR3 also results from other DNA sequences found in this sample. V usage is TRBV7-2 and J usage is TRBJ2-5; D uncertain. The J call could be wrong; TRBJ2-7 is a better fit for the DNA end. Per the germline V gene, CDR1 is SGHTA and CDR2 is FQGNSA. The CDR3 has 11 amino acids. The CDR3 coding sequence is TGTGCCAGCAGCTCTACCTACGAGCAGTACTTC. This sequence encodes CASSSTYEQYF.

The rearrangement uses TRBV18 and TRBJ2-7, with 9 bases fitting TRBD2. V lost 6 bases, J lost 4 bases, and 7 bases stayed unmatched. CDR3 size: 14 residues. Germline values: CDR1 KGHSH, CDR2 LQKENI. CDR3: CASSLSGSEYEQYF. The CDR3 nucleotides are TGTGCCAGCTCTCTTAGCGGGAGTGAGTACGAGCAGTACTTC.

The chain combines TRBV28 with TRBJ1-3, with unresolved D. Germline V lookup: CDR1 MDHEN, CDR2 SYDVKM. Trimming cost V 1 base and J 2 bases, with 6 bases left between them. The CDR3 is made up of 14 amino acids. The CDR3 sequence: CASSLSVAGNTIYF. DNA of the CDR3: TGTGCCAGCAGTTTATCGGTAGCTGGAAACACCATATATTTT.

This sequence joins TRBV6-5 and TRBJ2-7, with 8 positions matching TRBD1. This CDR3 has 15 amino acids. Trimming at V came to 0 bases and at J to 6 bases, leaving 7 bases not matched to a gene. The germline gives CDR1 MNHEY, CDR2 SVGAGI. As DNA, the CDR3 is TGTGCCAGCAGTTACTCGAGCAGGGGGCAGGTCGAGCAGTACTTC. It codes for CASSYSSRGQVEQYF.

The genes are TRBV18 and TRBJ2-7; 9 bases are shared with TRBD1. This CDR3 contains 15 residues. V shed 3 bases, J shed 0 bases, and the junction held 3 bases outside the gene matches. Germline loops: CDR1 KGHSH, CDR2 LQKENI. CDR3 bases: TGTGCCAGCTCACCGGGACAGGGAACCTCCTACGAGCAGTACTTC. Translating it yields CASSPGQGTSYEQYF.

V and J are TRBV19 and TRBJ1-5, with D possibly matching TRBD1 (5 bases). V lost 5 bases and J 7 bases, leaving 9 bases between the germline ends. The CDR3 covers 12 residues. In germline, CDR1 is LNHDA, CDR2 SQIVND (reference sequence). The CDR3 reads CASSPPGQPQHF. The CDR3 DNA reads as TGTGCCAGTAGTCCCCCAGGGCAGCCCCAGCATTTT.

Comments on this clone: Additional DNA sequences in this sample encode the identical CDR3. The genes are TRBV27 and TRBJ1-1; D may be TRBD1 (5 bases). The V end lost 8 bases, the J end lost 5 bases, and 15 bases lay between the germline ends. CDR3 size: 13 residues. CDR1 and CDR2 (germline): MNHEY, SMNVEV (reference sequence). The CDR3 sequence: CASSIGAGTEAFF. Written as DNA, the CDR3 is TGTGCCAGCTCCATTGGGGCGGGGACTGAAGCTTTCTTT.

The V call is TRBV2, the J call TRBJ2-3; D is perhaps TRBD2 (6 bases). The CDR3 covers 12 residues. The V gene's germline CDR1 is SNHLY and CDR2 FYNNEI. Trimming left V 8 bases short and J 2 bases short, with 8 bases between. CDR3 nucleotide sequence: TGTGCCAGCCGGGAGAACACAGATACGCAGTATTTT. As protein: CASRENTDTQYF.

The chain has TRBV5-5 and TRBJ2-7; D is uncertain. Trimming cost V 5 bases and J 1 base, with 7 bases left between them. The CDR3 has 12 residues. The V gene's germline CDR1 is SGHKS and CDR2 YYEKEE (reference sequence). Here the CDR3 DNA reads TGTGCCAGCAGTCCCGGGTCCTACGAGCAGTACTTC. Encoded protein: CASSPGSYEQYF.

This rearrangement joins TRBV18 to TRBJ2-3; maybe TRBD1 (6 bases). Per germline, CDR1 KGHSH and CDR2 LQKENI. The CDR3 runs 14 residues. Trimming removed 1 base at V and 4 bases at J, with 9 bases between. This chain's CDR3 is CASSPRDTSDTQYF. In DNA, the CDR3 is TGTGCCAGCTCACCACGGGACACCTCAGATACGCAGTATTTT.

V usage is TRBV7-6 and J usage is TRBJ1-4; D is ambiguous. CDR3 size: 18 residues. Germline V gives CDR1 SGHVS, CDR2 FNYEAQ. V gave up 1 base and J gave up 3 bases, with 18 bases separating them. CDR3 in DNA: TGTGCCAGCAGCTTAGAAACACAAGGCGGGGATTCTAATGAAAAACTGTTTTTT. Its protein is CASSLETQGGDSNEKLFF.

J is TRBJ2-5 and V is TRBV13; TRBD1 matches 8 bases. The CDR3 runs 16 residues. V was pared by 5 bases and J by 11 bases, with 19 bases of the junction left unmatched. The germline CDR1 and CDR2 sequences are PRHDT and FYEKMQ (reference sequence). The CDR3 spells CASSQRRQGPSREQYF. The CDR3 DNA follows: TGTGCCAGCAGCCAACGGAGACAGGGGCCCTCTCGGGAGCAGTACTTC. The full variable domain, completed using reference TRBV13 and TRBJ2-5, is AAGVIQSPRHLIKEKRETATLKCYPIPRHDTVYWYQQGPGQDPQFLISFYEKMQSDKGSIPDRFSAQQFSDYHSELNMSSLELGDSALYFCASSQRRQGPSREQYFGPGTRLLVL.

The chain employs TRBV9 and TRBJ1-1; 7 nucleotides agree with TRBD1. Per germline, CDR1 SGDLS and CDR2 YYNGEE. After removal of 3 bases from V and 4 bases from J, the junction contained 9 bases not matched to a gene. CDR3 length equals 15 residues. CDR3 protein: CASSDMTGKGTEAFF. The DNA for the CDR3 is TGTGCCAGCAGCGACATGACAGGGAAGGGCACTGAAGCTTTCTTT.

The chain joins TRBV2 to TRBJ2-3, with D uncertain. This CDR3 has 15 amino acids. The V end was cut by 10 bases, the J end by 0 bases, with 17 bases between. Germline CDR1 is SNHLY and CDR2 is FYNNEI. In nucleotides, the CDR3 is TGTGCCACCTGTACATCTTCACCTAGCACAGATACGCAGTATTTT. This encodes CATCTSSPSTDTQYF.

Only a few counts were recorded for this clone. The chain is built from TRBV6-5 and TRBJ2-5; maybe TRBD2 (6 bases). CDR1 and CDR2 from the germline V gene are MNHEY and SVGAGI. The CDR3 is 14 amino acids. V was cut by 5 bases and J by 2 bases, with 12 bases left in between. For the CDR3, the DNA is TGTGCCAGCAGTGCGCGGGGCAATCAAGAGACCCAGTACTTC. This sequence encodes CASSARGNQETQYF.

The chain recombines TRBV7-9 with TRBJ1-3, with a weak D call TRBD1 (6 bases). The CDR3 covers 15 residues. Trimming stripped 1 base from V and 5 bases from J, with 12 bases between. From germline, CDR1 is SEHNR and CDR2 FQNEAQ (reference sequence). The CDR3 coding sequence is TGTGCCAGCAGCTTAGATGAACAGGGTCGAAACACCATATATTTT. This encodes CASSLDEQGRNTIYF.

J is TRBJ1-3 and V is TRBV28, with D perhaps TRBD1 (6 bases). V was trimmed by 1 base and J by 6 bases, leaving 16 bases between them. Germline CDR1 MDHEN, CDR2 SYDVKM. CDR3 size: 16 residues. The CDR3 region is CASSLLSGTQPNTIYF. DNA of the CDR3: TGTGCCAGCAGTTTATTGTCCGGGACACAACCAAACACCATATATTTT.